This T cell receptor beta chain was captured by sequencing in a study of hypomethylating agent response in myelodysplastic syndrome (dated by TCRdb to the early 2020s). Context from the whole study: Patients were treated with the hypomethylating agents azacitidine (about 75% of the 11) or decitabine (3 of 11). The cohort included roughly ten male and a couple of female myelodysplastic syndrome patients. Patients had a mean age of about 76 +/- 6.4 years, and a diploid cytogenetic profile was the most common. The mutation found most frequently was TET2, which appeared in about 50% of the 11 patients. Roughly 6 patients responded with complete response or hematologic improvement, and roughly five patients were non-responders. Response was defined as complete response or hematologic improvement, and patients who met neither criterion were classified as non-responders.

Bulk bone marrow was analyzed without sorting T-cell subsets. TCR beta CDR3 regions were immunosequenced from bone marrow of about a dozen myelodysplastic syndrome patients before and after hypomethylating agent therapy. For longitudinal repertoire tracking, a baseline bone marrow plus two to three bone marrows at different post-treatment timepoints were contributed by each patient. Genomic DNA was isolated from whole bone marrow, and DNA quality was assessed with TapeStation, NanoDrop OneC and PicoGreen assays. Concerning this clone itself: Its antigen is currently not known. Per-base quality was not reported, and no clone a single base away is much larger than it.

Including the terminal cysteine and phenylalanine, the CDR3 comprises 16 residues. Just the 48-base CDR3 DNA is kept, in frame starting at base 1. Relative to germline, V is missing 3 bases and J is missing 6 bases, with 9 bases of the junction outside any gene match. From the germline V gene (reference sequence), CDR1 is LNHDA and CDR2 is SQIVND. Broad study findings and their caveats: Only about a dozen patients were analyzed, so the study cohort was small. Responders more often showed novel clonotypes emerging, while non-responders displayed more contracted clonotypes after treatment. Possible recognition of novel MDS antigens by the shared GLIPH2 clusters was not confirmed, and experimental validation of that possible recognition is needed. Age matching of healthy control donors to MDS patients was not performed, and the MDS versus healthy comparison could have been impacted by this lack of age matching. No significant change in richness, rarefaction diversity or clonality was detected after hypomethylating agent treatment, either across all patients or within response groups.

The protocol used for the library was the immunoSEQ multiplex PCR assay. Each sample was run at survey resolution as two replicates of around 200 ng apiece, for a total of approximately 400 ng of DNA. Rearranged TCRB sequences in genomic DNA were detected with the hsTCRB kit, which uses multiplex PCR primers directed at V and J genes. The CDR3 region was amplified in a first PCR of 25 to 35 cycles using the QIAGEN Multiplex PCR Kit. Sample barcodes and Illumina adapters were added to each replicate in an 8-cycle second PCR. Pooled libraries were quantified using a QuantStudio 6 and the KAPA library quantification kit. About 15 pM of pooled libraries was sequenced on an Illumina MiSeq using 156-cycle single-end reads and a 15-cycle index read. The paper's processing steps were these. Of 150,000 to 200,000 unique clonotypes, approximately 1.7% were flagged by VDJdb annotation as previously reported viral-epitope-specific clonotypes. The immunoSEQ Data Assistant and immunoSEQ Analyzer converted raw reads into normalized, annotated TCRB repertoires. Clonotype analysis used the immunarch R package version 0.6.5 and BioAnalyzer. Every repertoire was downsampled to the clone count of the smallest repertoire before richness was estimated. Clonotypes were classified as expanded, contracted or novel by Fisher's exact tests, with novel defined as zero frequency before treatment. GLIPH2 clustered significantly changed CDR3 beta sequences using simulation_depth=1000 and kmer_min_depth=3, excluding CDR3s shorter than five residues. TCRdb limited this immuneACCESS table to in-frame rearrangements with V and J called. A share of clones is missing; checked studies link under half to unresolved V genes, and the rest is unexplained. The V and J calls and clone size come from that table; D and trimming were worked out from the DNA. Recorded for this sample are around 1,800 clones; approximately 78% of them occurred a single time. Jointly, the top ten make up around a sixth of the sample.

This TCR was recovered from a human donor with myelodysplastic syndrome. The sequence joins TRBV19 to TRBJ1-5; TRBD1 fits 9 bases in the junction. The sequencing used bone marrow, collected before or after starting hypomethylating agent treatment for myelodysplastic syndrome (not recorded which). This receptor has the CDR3 CASSIAGTGISQPQHF. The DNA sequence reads TGTGCCAGTAGTATTGCCGGGACAGGGATAAGTCAGCCCCAGCATTTT.